This T cell receptor beta chain was recorded in a study of blood T cell repertoires in COVID-19. Using immunoSEQ multiplex PCR, the repertoire was profiled, and TCRdb retains in-frame clones only, with some absent. The repertoire holds about 300,000 clones, with 89% as singletons. V was clipped by 6 bases and J by 5 bases; unmatched bases: 9. Per the germline V gene, CDR1 is SNHLY and CDR2 is FYNNEI. The CDR3 runs to 15 residues. Specimen: peripheral blood. This TCR was sampled from a man between 18 and 35 years old who had recovered from COVID-19. J is TRBJ2-7 and V is TRBV2; TRBD2 aligns across 11 bases. The CDR3, as DNA: TGTGCCAGCAGGGACACTAGCGGGAGAATCCACGAGCAGTACTTC. It is translated as CASRDTSGRIHEQYF. The full variable domain, with the rest looked up from reference TRBV2 and TRBJ2-7, is EPEVTQTPSHQVTQMGQEVILRCVPISNHLYFYWYRQILGQKVEFLVSFYNNEISEKSEIFDDQFSVERPDGSNFTLKIRSTKLEDSAMYFCASRDTSGRIHEQYFGPGTRLTVT.